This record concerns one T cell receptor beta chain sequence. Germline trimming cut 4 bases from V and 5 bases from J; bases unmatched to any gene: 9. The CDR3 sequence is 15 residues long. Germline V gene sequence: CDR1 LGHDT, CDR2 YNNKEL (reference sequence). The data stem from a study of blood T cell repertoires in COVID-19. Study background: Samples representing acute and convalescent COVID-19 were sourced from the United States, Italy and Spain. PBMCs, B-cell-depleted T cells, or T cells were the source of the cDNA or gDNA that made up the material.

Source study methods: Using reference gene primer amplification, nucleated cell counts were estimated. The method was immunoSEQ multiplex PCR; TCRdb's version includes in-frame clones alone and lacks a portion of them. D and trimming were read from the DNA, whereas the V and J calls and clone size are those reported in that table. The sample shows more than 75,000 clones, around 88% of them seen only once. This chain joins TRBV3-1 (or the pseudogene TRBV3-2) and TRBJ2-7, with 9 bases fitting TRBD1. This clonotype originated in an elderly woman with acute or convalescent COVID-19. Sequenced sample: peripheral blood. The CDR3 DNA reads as TGTGCCAGCAGCCTAGGGACAGGGCAGGGCCACGAGCAGTACTTC. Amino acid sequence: CASSLGTGQGHEQYF.